This TCR beta chain was recorded in a study of blood T cells in healthy people across ages. Alongside a J-beta primer mix, a sample-barcoded 5' primer served in a second PCR lasting roughly 7 to 11 cycles. TCRdb recomputed calls from the 5' RACE reads with MiXCR, one row per CDR3 protein. The data hold around 1,600,000 distinct CDR3 sequences, with about 42% observed a single time. The sequenced sample consisted of blood. This TCR was sampled from a young woman in good health.

Here the CDR3 DNA reads TGTGCCAGCAGTGCGGCAGGGGTAACTGAAGCTTTCTTT. This translates into CASSAAGVTEAFF. V is TRBV6-1 and J is TRBJ1-1, with D tentatively TRBD1 (6 bases). CDR1 MNHNS and CDR2 SASEGT come from the germline V gene. The CDR3 has 13 amino acids. V lost 4 bases to trimming and J lost 5 bases, with 11 bases between them.